Listed below are T cell receptor beta chains from one sample, sequenced in a study of spatial heterogeneity in lung cancer. Using its own MiXCR run on the 5' RACE reads, TCRdb lists one record per CDR3 protein. The top ten clones hold about 24% of a sample with some 30,000 distinct CDR3 sequences, approximately 5.1% of them seen once. Sequencing was performed on PBMCs, taken at follow-up. All receptors derive from a female donor with early-stage non-small cell lung cancer. Each CDR3 is given with its conserved first and last residue. Fields, in order: V gene, J gene, D gene, clone size, CDR3 protein, CDR3 DNA. A D gene is named only where the DNA matches it firmly. Size values are once, few and many counts, or a class for expanded clones, and some rows have none.

>TRBV12-3/TRBV12-4|TRBJ2-1|.|many
CASSPAGSRGNEQFF
TGTGCCAGCTCCCCAGCCGGCTCACGGGGGAATGAGCAGTTCTTC
>TRBV12-3/TRBV12-4|TRBJ2-2|.|many
CASSAINRVDTGELFF
TGTGCCAGCAGCGCCATAAATAGAGTAGACACCGGGGAGCTGTTTTTT
>TRBV7-9|TRBJ2-7|TRBD1|many
CASSLNRDRGYEQYF
TGTGCCAGCAGCCTTAACCGGGACAGGGGTTACGAGCAGTACTTC
>TRBV7-9|TRBJ2-5|.|many
CASSLRAGLEETQYF
TGTGCCAGCAGCTTAAGGGCAGGACTGGAGGAGACCCAGTACTTC
>TRBV9|TRBJ2-1|TRBD2|many
CASSVELAGDRQFF
TGTGCCAGCAGCGTAGAACTAGCGGGAGATCGGCAGTTCTTC
>TRBV6-2/TRBV6-3|TRBJ2-1|.|.
CASSYGGGLIQGNEQFF
TGTGCCAGCAGTTACGGTGGAGGCCTTATCCAGGGGAATGAGCAGTTCTTC
>TRBV20-1|TRBJ2-1|TRBD2|many
CSAENRAGINNEQFF
TGCAGTGCTGAGAACCGAGCGGGAATTAACAATGAGCAGTTCTTC
>TRBV12-3/TRBV12-4|TRBJ2-5|.|many
CASSDPTPGQQTQYF
TGTGCCAGCAGTGACCCGACCCCGGGACAACAGACCCAGTACTTC
>TRBV6-1|TRBJ2-4|.|many
CASTHENIQYF
TGTGCCAGCACCCACGAAAACATTCAGTACTTC
>TRBV29-1|TRBJ2-1|TRBD1|many
CSVGTGGYNEQFF
TGCAGCGTGGGGACAGGAGGTTACAATGAGCAGTTCTTC
>TRBV7-2|TRBJ2-5|TRBD2|.
CASSQRGASGRQETQYF
TGTGCCAGCAGCCAAAGGGGGGCTAGCGGGAGGCAAGAGACCCAGTACTTC
>TRBV7-6|TRBJ1-1|.|many
CASSLGGRTNTEAFF
TGTGCCAGCAGCTTAGGGGGACGGACAAACACTGAAGCTTTCTTT
>TRBV20-1|TRBJ2-3|.|many
CSARAEGWNTDTQYF
TGCAGTGCTAGAGCGGAGGGGTGGAACACAGATACGCAGTATTTT
>TRBV7-9|TRBJ2-3|TRBD1|many
CASRRTGFTDTQYF
TGTGCCAGCAGGAGGACAGGGTTCACAGATACGCAGTATTTT
>TRBV7-2|TRBJ2-3|TRBD1|many
CASSARGQSTDTQYF
TGTGCCAGCAGCGCACGGGGACAGAGCACAGATACGCAGTATTTT
>TRBV7-2|TRBJ2-3|.|many
CASSLNGGSTDTQYF
TGTGCCAGCAGCTTAAACGGTGGGAGCACAGATACGCAGTATTTT
>TRBV7-9|TRBJ2-3|TRBD1|many
CASSLNQGALADTQYF
TGTGCCAGCAGCTTAAACCAGGGGGCGCTCGCAGATACGCAGTATTTT
>TRBV10-3|TRBJ2-2|TRBD1|many
CAISPGTGGPGELFF
TGTGCCATCAGCCCCGGGACAGGTGGCCCCGGGGAGCTGTTTTTT
>TRBV15|TRBJ2-7|.|many
CATSSRLGPYEQYF
TGTGCCACCAGCAGCCGCCTCGGGCCCTACGAGCAGTACTTC
>TRBV11-1|TRBJ2-5|.|many
CASSLLGSGKETQYF
TGTGCCAGCAGCTTATTGGGCTCGGGGAAAGAGACCCAGTACTTC
>TRBV7-3|TRBJ1-1|.|medium-sized
CASSQGANTEAFF
TGTGCCAGCAGCCAAGGGGCGAACACTGAAGCTTTCTTT
>TRBV4-3|TRBJ2-3|TRBD2|many
CASSQDRAGDPRGTDTQYF
TGCGCCAGCAGCCAAGATAGAGCGGGAGATCCCCGGGGCACAGATACGCAGTATTTT
>TRBV2|TRBJ1-6|TRBD1|many
CASNRDRGYSPLHF
TGTGCCAGCAACCGGGACAGGGGGTACTCACCCCTCCACTTT
>TRBV20-1|TRBJ1-3|.|many
CSGREPGNTIYF
TGCAGTGGCCGGGAACCGGGAAACACCATATATTTT
>TRBV18|TRBJ1-2|TRBD1|many
CASSPLQGDGYTF
TGTGCCAGCTCACCACTACAGGGGGACGGCTACACCTTC
>TRBV7-9|TRBJ2-1|TRBD2|few
CASSLERGSSYNEQFF
TGTGCCAGCAGCTTAGAGCGGGGGAGCTCCTACAATGAGCAGTTCTTC
>TRBV2|TRBJ1-3|.|many
CASRLSSGNTIYF
TGTGCCAGCAGGCTTAGCTCTGGAAACACCATATATTTT
>TRBV20-1|TRBJ1-1|.|many
CSAGTGGAFF
TGCAGTGCGGGGACGGGGGGAGCTTTCTTT
>TRBV5-1|TRBJ2-1|TRBD1|many
CASSQTGQGSYNEQFF
TGCGCCAGCAGCCAAACCGGACAGGGGTCCTACAATGAGCAGTTCTTC
>TRBV6-5|TRBJ2-2|.|.
CASGQPNTGELFF
TGTGCCAGCGGACAACCCAACACCGGGGAGCTGTTTTTT
>TRBV6-6|TRBJ1-5|.|many
CASSYGQGENQPQHF
TGTGCCAGCAGTTACGGCCAGGGAGAGAATCAGCCCCAGCATTTT